The T cell receptor (delta chain) described here comes from a study of delta chains in infants with herpesvirus infections (dated by TCRdb to 2022 to 2025). General notes on the study: From birth, the study prospectively followed a Ugandan infant birth cohort to characterize gammadelta T cell responses to primary cytomegalovirus (CMV) infection. Previously published Belgian fetal and cord blood gammadelta TCR data were added only for comparison and were not generated in this cohort. Infant blood samples were grouped into approximate age categories of 1.5, 4, 8 and 12 months. The study searched for a public fetal Vdelta1/Vgamma8 gammadelta TCR clonotype in infants who acquired CMV infection after birth. From PBMC, gammadelta TCRs were sequenced for some 19 CMV-infected infants (one congenitally infected) and about 8 CMV-uninfected infants who had sufficient sample available. The study at large found these results: The authors acknowledged a small sample size and a lack of race- or environment-matched controls, because almost all Ugandans acquire CMV before adulthood. In CMV-uninfected infants, the public clonotype might still exist at levels below the detection limit. Detection of the public clonotype was limited to the first time point after infection, and the public clonotype was not found in uninfected infants or in infants infected after 120 days. Of approximately 17 CMV-infected infants, several carried the public Vdelta1 clonotype: three infants infected postnatally before 120 days of age and the congenitally infected infant. Public-clonotype frequency among Vdelta1 cells appeared to be inversely correlated with age at infection and was observed to decay rapidly, seemingly without persisting beyond approximately 2 months.

This clone is categorized as large (0.1 to 1%). The target of this receptor is not known. Nothing much larger sits one base from this clone, and base qualities are not available. In Kampala, Uganda, pregnant women receiving prenatal care were recruited and their infants were enrolled, and documentation of maternal HIV status was required. Families received weekly visits, and collection of infant clinical information, oral swabs and peripheral blood began at 6 weeks of age and continued every 4 months after that. After blood was collected in heparin tubes, PBMC were isolated using Ficoll-Paque density gradient centrifugation and then cryopreserved. Its CDR3 holds 16 amino acids, cysteine through phenylalanine. Of the read, only the CDR3 DNA is kept; its 48 bases are in frame from base 1. In the germline V gene, CDR1 corresponds to TSWWSYY and CDR2 to QGS. V gives up 0 bases and J gives up 11 bases, and the segment between their germline ends measures 22 bases.

The library relied on RT-PCR. To generate TCR cDNA, RNA from PBMC was reverse transcribed using SuperScript II together with primers specific for the gamma chain and the delta chain. After purification with AMPure XP beads, the cDNA was amplified and indexed with Illumina adapters using the Nextera XT Index Kit. Sequencing of gammadelta TCR libraries was carried out on an Illumina MiSeq using a V2 300-cycle kit. In the original analysis: Using MiXCR v2.1.12, CDR3 sequences were assembled, and reads were mapped onto D, J and V genes obtained from GenBank. VDJtools v1.2.1 was used to analyze the repertoires of the CDR3 clonotypes. TCRdb reanalyzed the public reads with the CATT caller, and identical DNA sequences were merged afterwards. These V and J calls originate from TCRdb's pipeline instead of the authors' own analysis. The sample yields about 490 delta-chain clones; roughly 12% were counted once. The ten biggest clones cover less than 15% of the sample.

This TCR was sampled from a human donor who was a Ugandan infant, either HIV-exposed or HIV-unexposed (not recorded which). This specimen consisted of peripheral blood, obtained at time point 2 of longitudinal follow-up. The rearranged chain carries TRDV1 and TRDJ1; the D gene assignment is ambiguous. The CDR3 here reads CALGELLLSEIKGLIF. In nucleotides, the sequence is TGTGCTCTTGGGGAACTATTACTTTCCGAGATAAAAGGGCTCATCTTT.